The 27 T cell receptor beta chains below all came from one sample that was sequenced in a study of PD-1 blockade in classical Hodgkin lymphoma. Every single patient, without exception, relapsed after autologous stem cell transplantation, and brentuximab vedotin exposure varied. Only in-frame clones appear in the TCRdb table, and some are missing; sequencing was by immunoSEQ multiplex PCR. The repertoire holds about 90,000 clones, with 80% to 95% as singletons. Material: peripheral blood mononuclear cells (PBMCs), obtained before the second cycle of nivolumab. These receptors came from a human donor with classical Hodgkin lymphoma.

The CDR3 loop reads CASPLRNEQFF. CDR3 DNA sequence: TGTGCCAGCCCTCTAAGGAATGAGCAGTTCTTC. The J gene is TRBJ2-1, the V gene TRBV2; unclear D gene. In germline, CDR1 is SNHLY, CDR2 FYNNEI. Trimming stripped 8 bases from V and 7 bases from J, with 9 bases between. The length of the CDR3 is 11 residues.

DNA of the CDR3: TGTGCCAGCTCACCACAACAGGGGACTGGGGCCAACGTCCTGACTTTC. Its translation is CASSPQQGTGANVLTF. The gene calls are TRBV18 and TRBJ2-6; 7 bases agree with TRBD1. The trim removed 1 base at V and 2 bases at J, leaving 2 bases unmatched. Germline CDR1 reads KGHSH; CDR2 reads LQKENI. The CDR3 spans 16 residues.

The chain combines TRBV19 with TRBJ1-1; tentative D call: TRBD1 (5 bases). The germline CDR1 and CDR2 sequences are LNHDA and SQIVND (reference sequence). Trimming stripped 9 bases from V and 2 bases from J, with 16 bases between. This CDR3 spans 14 amino acids. The CDR3 protein is CASSTDGYNTEAFF. DNA of the CDR3: TGTGCCAGCTCGACAGACGGCTATAACACTGAAGCTTTCTTT. Full variable domain (outside the CDR3, taken from reference TRBV19 and TRBJ1-1): DGGITQSPKYLFRKEGQNVTLSCEQNLNHDAMYWYRQDPGQGLRLIYYSQIVNDFQKGDIAEGYSVSREKKESFPLTVTSAQKNPTAFYLCASSTDGYNTEAFFGQGTRLTVV.

This clone was observed a few times. The chain recombines TRBV6-1 with TRBJ1-1; D unclear. This CDR3 is 13 amino acids long. Trimming left V 6 bases short and J 0 bases short, with 8 bases between. Per the germline V gene, CDR1 is MNHNS and CDR2 is SASEGT. The CDR3 DNA sequence: TGTGCCAGCAGGTTCCAGATGAACACTGAAGCTTTCTTT. It is translated as CASRFQMNTEAFF.

V usage is TRBV28 and J usage is TRBJ2-7; D uncertain. Germline V gene data show CDR1 as MDHEN and CDR2 as SYDVKM. CDR3 length: 12 residues. V dropped 5 bases and J dropped 4 bases, with 9 bases sitting between them. This CDR3 reads CASSRVVYEQYF. The CDR3 DNA reads TGTGCCAGCAGTAGGGTAGTGTACGAGCAGTACTTC.

J is TRBJ1-2 and V is TRBV29-1, with D maybe TRBD1 (6 bases). This CDR3 contains 15 residues. V shed 3 bases and J shed 3 bases, with 17 bases lying between them. Germline V lookup: CDR1 SQVTM, CDR2 ANQGSEA. As DNA, the CDR3 is TGCAGCGTTGATGGGGGCCGAGCTGAAGACTATGGCTACACCTTC. Translation gives CSVDGGRAEDYGYTF.

The gene calls are TRBV30 and TRBJ2-3, with a tentative D call TRBD2 (6 bases). Deletions cut 0 bases from V and 0 bases from J, with 7 bases between. This CDR3 comprises 14 residues. The germline gives CDR1 GTSNPN, CDR2 SVGIG (reference sequence). The CDR3 is CAWSVGTSTDTQYF. In nucleotides, the CDR3 is TGTGCCTGGAGTGTCGGGACTAGCACAGATACGCAGTATTTT.

The chain joins TRBV29-1 to TRBJ1-4; D remains unclear. Looked up from germline, CDR1 is SQVTM and CDR2 is ANQGSEA. Between the trimmed V and J ends, which lost 4 bases and 6 bases, there was a span of 12 bases. This CDR3 spans 13 amino acids. The CDR3 nucleotides read TGCAGCGTTGTGGTTTCGGGTGATGAAAAACTGTTTTTT. This gives the protein CSVVVSGDEKLFF.

This CDR3 is CASSLGLAGVLQETQYF. CDR3 bases: TGCGCCAGCAGCTTAGGACTAGCGGGAGTCCTTCAAGAGACCCAGTACTTC. The chain combines TRBV5-1 with TRBJ2-5; 13 bases agree with TRBD2. Germline V gives CDR1 SGHRS, CDR2 YFSETQ. Losses at the gene ends were 2 bases for V and 2 bases for J; bases not matched to a gene: 6. There are 17 residues in the CDR3. Full variable domain (missing parts from reference TRBV5-1 and TRBJ2-5): KAGVTQTPRYLIKTRGQQVTLSCSPISGHRSVSWYQQTPGQGLQFLFEYFSETQRNKGNFPGRFSGRQFSNSRSEMNVSTLELGDSALYLCASSLGLAGVLQETQYFGPGTRLLVL.

The chain couples TRBV27 to TRBJ2-3, with D tentatively TRBD1 (5 bases). Trimming took off 4 bases at V and 4 bases at J, with 6 bases between the two ends. The CDR3 loop spans 12 amino acids. Germline-derived CDR1 and CDR2 are MNHEY and SMNVEV (reference sequence). CDR3 in amino acids: CASSWGADTQYF. CDR3 DNA: TGTGCCAGCAGTTGGGGCGCAGATACGCAGTATTTT.

V usage is TRBV27 and J usage is TRBJ1-1; no definite D call. V gave up 5 bases and J gave up 3 bases, with 16 bases separating them. The CDR3 extends over 15 amino acids. Germline V gene lookup returns CDR1 MNHEY and CDR2 SMNVEV (reference sequence). CDR3 DNA: TGTGCCAGCAGTCCACGGAGTTTGCGGGACACTGAAGCTTTCTTT. This encodes CASSPRSLRDTEAFF.

The gene calls are TRBV28 and TRBJ2-5, with unresolved D. Germline CDR1 and CDR2: MDHEN and SYDVKM. V was pared by 7 bases and J by 2 bases, with 11 bases between. The CDR3 extends over 13 amino acids. As DNA, the CDR3 is TGTGCCAGCAAGGTGACGGTACAAGAGACCCAGTACTTC. Translated, it gives CASKVTVQETQYF.

The V call is TRBV29-1, the J call TRBJ2-1; D tentatively reads TRBD1 or TRBD2 (5 bases each). The CDR3 runs 14 residues. Trimming removed 7 bases from V and 4 bases from J, with 17 bases in between. CDR1 and CDR2 (germline): SQVTM, ANQGSEA. DNA of the CDR3: TGCAGCGCAAAGGCAGGTGGGGGATACAATGAGCAGTTCTTC. This codes for CSAKAGGGYNEQFF.

The chain joins TRBV5-4 to TRBJ1-2, with unresolved D. The CDR3 is 15 residues long. Between the trimmed V and J ends, which lost 0 bases and 5 bases, there was a span of 14 bases. Germline assignment: CDR1 SGHNT and CDR2 YYREEE (reference sequence). CDR3 DNA sequence: TGTGCCAGCAGCTTGGCAGTAAACGCGATATATGGCTACACCTTC. This encodes CASSLAVNAIYGYTF.

The chain is built from TRBV2 and TRBJ2-2; no clear D gene. Germline V gene data show CDR1 as SNHLY and CDR2 as FYNNEI. CDR3 size: 14 residues. Trimming cost V 6 bases and J 1 base, with 9 bases left between them. The CDR3 spells CASRYDGNTGELFF. The CDR3 DNA is TGTGCCAGCAGATACGACGGGAACACCGGGGAGCTGTTTTTT. The whole variable domain, remainder taken from reference TRBV2 and TRBJ2-2, is EPEVTQTPSHQVTQMGQEVILRCVPISNHLYFYWYRQILGQKVEFLVSFYNNEISEKSEIFDDQFSVERPDGSNFTLKIRSTKLEDSAMYFCASRYDGNTGELFFGEGSRLTVL.

The chain uses TRBV7-9 and TRBJ2-3, with D tentatively TRBD2 (5 bases). V was shortened by 5 bases and J by 2 bases, with 14 bases between the two germline ends. The CDR3 consists of 15 residues. CDR1 is SEHNR and CDR2 is FQNEAQ in the germline V gene (reference sequence). CDR3 residues: CASSQLGSDTDTQYF. CDR3 coding DNA: TGTGCCAGCAGCCAGTTGGGTAGCGACACAGATACGCAGTATTTT.

This chain connects TRBV15 to TRBJ1-1; 7 bases match TRBD1. This CDR3 has 16 amino acids. CDR1 is LNHNV, CDR2 YYDKDF, per germline (reference sequence). V was pared by 0 bases and J by 0 bases, with 4 bases of the junction left unmatched. CDR3 nucleotides: TGTGCCACCAGCAGAGATTTGGGACAGATGAACACTGAAGCTTTCTTT. Amino acid sequence: CATSRDLGQMNTEAFF. The whole variable domain, filled in from reference TRBV15 and TRBJ1-1, reads DAMVIQNPRYQVTQFGKPVTLSCSQTLNHNVMYWYQQKSSQAPKLLFHYYDKDFNNEADTPDNFQSRRPNTSFCFLDIRSPGLGDTAMYLCATSRDLGQMNTEAFFGQGTRLTVV.

The V call is TRBV5-1, the J call TRBJ1-2, with TRBD1 as a possible D gene (5 bases). The CDR3 is 18 residues long. V gave up 0 bases and J gave up 5 bases, with 23 bases separating them. Per the germline V gene, CDR1 is SGHRS and CDR2 is YFSETQ. The DNA of the CDR3 is TGCGCCAGCAGCTTGGTTAAGGGGCCACGTACCAGTTGGTATGGCTACACCTTC. Amino acid sequence: CASSLVKGPRTSWYGYTF.

The table lists this clone with a count of one. V gene TRBV10-3 combines with J gene TRBJ2-5; D gene ambiguous. The CDR3 runs to 12 residues. The germline V and J ends were trimmed by 4 bases and 3 bases, with 6 bases remaining between them. Germline values: CDR1 ENHRY, CDR2 SYGVKD. Here the CDR3 DNA reads TGTGCCATCAGTGCTGGTGAAGAGACCCAGTACTTC. Protein product: CAISAGEETQYF.

This rearrangement joins TRBV5-1 to TRBJ2-5, with TRBD2 as a possible D gene (6 bases). CDR3 length: 14 amino acids. Trimming took 5 bases from V and 5 from J, leaving 16 bases between them. In germline, CDR1 is SGHRS, CDR2 YFSETQ. The CDR3, as DNA: TGCGCCAGCAGATCGGGGGACGTCGGGGAGACCCAGTACTTC. Translated, it gives CASRSGDVGETQYF.

The rearrangement joins TRBV6-1 to TRBJ1-4; TRBD1 aligns across 7 bases. V was pared by 4 bases and J by 7 bases, with 6 bases of the junction left unmatched. The CDR3 loop spans 14 amino acids. Germline CDR1 and CDR2: MNHNS and SASEGT. CDR3 sequence reads: CASSVPGQPEKLFF. As DNA, the CDR3 is TGTGCCAGCAGTGTACCGGGACAGCCTGAAAAACTGTTTTTT.

The chain recombines TRBV27 with TRBJ2-2; D unclear. V was cut by 7 bases and J by 6 bases, with 18 bases left in between. The CDR3 contains 15 residues. CDR1 is MNHEY, CDR2 SMNVEV, per germline (reference sequence). CDR3 nucleotide sequence: TGTGCCAGCACCTCGGGCTCAAAGGGCGCCGGGGAGCTGTTTTTT. This gives the protein CASTSGSKGAGELFF.

V usage is TRBV9 and J usage is TRBJ2-2, with D uncertain. V was cut by 3 bases and J by 0 bases, with 3 bases left in between. This CDR3 comprises 13 residues. Germline V gene lookup returns CDR1 SGDLS and CDR2 YYNGEE. In DNA, the CDR3 is TGTGCCAGCAGCGCCCCGAACACCGGGGAGCTGTTTTTT. Translated, it gives CASSAPNTGELFF.

The CDR3, as DNA: TGTGCCAGCAGGCTACGGGACACGGGGCCTTGCGGCTACACCTTC. Its protein is CASRLRDTGPCGYTF. The chain couples TRBV28 to TRBJ1-2; possibly TRBD1 for D (6 bases). V was pared by 6 bases and J by 8 bases, with 22 bases between. The CDR3 sequence is 15 residues long. Germline-derived CDR1 and CDR2 are MDHEN and SYDVKM.

The CDR3: CSARSYNEQFF. CDR3 in DNA: TGCAGTGCTAGGTCCTACAATGAGCAGTTCTTC. This chain links TRBV20-1 with TRBJ2-1; D gene unclear. Per the germline V gene, CDR1 is DFQATT and CDR2 is SNEGSKA (reference sequence). V lost 3 bases and J 1 base, leaving 1 base between the germline ends. The CDR3 spans 11 residues.

DNA for the CDR3: TGTGCCAGCAGCATGACAGGGGGCTACACCGGGGAGCTGTTTTTT. This codes for CASSMTGGYTGELFF. V is TRBV11-2 and J is TRBJ2-2; TRBD1 agrees at 10 bases. The germline gives CDR1 SGHAT, CDR2 FQNNGV. The CDR3 sequence is 15 residues long. The V and J ends lost 5 bases and 3 bases, in that order; junction bases with no gene match: 3.

V gene TRBV7-3 combines with J gene TRBJ1-2, with 7 bases fitting TRBD1. Per the germline V gene, CDR1 is SGHTA and CDR2 is FQGTGA. This CDR3 contains 16 residues. V was pared by 5 bases and J by 4 bases, with 13 bases of the junction left unmatched. The CDR3 coding sequence is TGTGCCAGCAGCGCCTTACAGGGGCCAAAACCCTATGGCTACACCTTC. Translated, it gives CASSALQGPKPYGYTF.